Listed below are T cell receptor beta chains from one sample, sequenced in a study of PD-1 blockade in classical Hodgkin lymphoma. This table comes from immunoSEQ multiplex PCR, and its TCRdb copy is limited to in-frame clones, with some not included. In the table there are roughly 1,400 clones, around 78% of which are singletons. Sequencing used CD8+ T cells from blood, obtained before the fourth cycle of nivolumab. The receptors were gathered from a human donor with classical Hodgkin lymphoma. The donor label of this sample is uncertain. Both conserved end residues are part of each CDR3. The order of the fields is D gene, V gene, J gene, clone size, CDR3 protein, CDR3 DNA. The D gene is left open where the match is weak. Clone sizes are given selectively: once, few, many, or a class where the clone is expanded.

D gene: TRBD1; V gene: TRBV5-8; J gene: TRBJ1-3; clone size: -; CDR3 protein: CASSPGTVVGNTIYF; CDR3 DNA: TGTGCCAGCAGCCCAGGGACAGTTGTTGGAAACACCATATATTTT
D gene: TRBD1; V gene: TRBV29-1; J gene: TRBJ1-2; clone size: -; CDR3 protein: CSVEEGQWGQGYTF; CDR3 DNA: TGCAGCGTTGAAGAGGGACAGTGGGGGCAAGGCTACACCTTC
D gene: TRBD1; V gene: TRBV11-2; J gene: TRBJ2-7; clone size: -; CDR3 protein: CASRPPGQGYEQYF; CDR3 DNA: TGTGCCAGCAGACCCCCGGGACAGGGTTACGAGCAGTACTTC
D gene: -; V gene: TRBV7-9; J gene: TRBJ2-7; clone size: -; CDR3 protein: CASSPTGMTGEQYF; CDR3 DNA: TGTGCCAGCAGCCCTACCGGGATGACGGGCGAGCAGTACTTC
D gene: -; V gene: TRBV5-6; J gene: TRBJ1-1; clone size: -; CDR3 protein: CASSLIRGTEAFF; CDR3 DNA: TGTGCCAGCAGCTTGATAAGGGGCACTGAAGCTTTCTTT
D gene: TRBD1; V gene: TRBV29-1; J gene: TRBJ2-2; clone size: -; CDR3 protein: CSVGGQGETGELFF; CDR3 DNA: TGCAGCGTTGGGGGACAGGGGGAAACCGGGGAGCTGTTTTTT
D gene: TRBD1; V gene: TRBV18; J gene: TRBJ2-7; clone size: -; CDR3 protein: CASSAGTGYEQYF; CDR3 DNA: TGTGCCAGCAGCGCCGGGACAGGCTACGAGCAGTACTTC
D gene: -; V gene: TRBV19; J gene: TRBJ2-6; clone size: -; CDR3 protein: CASESRANVLTF; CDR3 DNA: TGTGCCAGCGAGTCGCGGGCCAACGTCCTGACTTTC
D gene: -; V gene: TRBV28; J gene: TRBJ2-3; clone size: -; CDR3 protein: CASSLAPGAPLTDTQYF; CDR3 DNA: TGTGCCAGCAGTTTAGCTCCGGGGGCCCCATTGACAGATACGCAGTATTTT
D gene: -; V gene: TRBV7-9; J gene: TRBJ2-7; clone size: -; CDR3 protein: CASSPRDTSYEQYF; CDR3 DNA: TGTGCCAGCAGCCCACGGGACACCTCCTACGAGCAGTACTTC
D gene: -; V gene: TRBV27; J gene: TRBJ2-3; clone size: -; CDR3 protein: CASSLWPGGGNIADTQYF; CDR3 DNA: TGTGCCAGCAGTTTATGGCCGGGTGGCGGTAACATAGCCGATACGCAGTATTTT
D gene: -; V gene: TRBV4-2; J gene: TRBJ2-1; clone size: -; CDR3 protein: CASSHGSYNEQFF; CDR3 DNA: TGTGCCAGCAGCCATGGCTCCTACAATGAGCAGTTCTTC
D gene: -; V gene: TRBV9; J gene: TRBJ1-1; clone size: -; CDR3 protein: CASSPSYGNTEAFF; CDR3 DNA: TGTGCCAGCAGCCCCTCCTACGGCAACACTGAAGCTTTCTTT
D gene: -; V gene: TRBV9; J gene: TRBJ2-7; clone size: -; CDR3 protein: CASSVGPGPYEQYF; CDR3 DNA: TGTGCCAGCAGCGTAGGGCCGGGGCCCTACGAGCAGTACTTC
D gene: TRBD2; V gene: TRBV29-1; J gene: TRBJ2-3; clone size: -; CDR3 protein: CSVDGLAGESGTDTQYF; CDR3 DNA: TGCAGCGTTGATGGGCTAGCGGGGGAGTCGGGCACAGATACGCAGTATTTT
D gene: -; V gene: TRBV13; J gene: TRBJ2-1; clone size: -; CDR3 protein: CASSLTRPHNEQFF; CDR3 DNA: TGTGCCAGCAGCCTAACCAGACCACACAATGAGCAGTTCTTC
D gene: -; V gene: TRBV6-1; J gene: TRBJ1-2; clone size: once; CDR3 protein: CASSETAWGLSDGYTF; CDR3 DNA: TGTGCCAGCAGTGAAACGGCTTGGGGTTTGTCGGATGGCTACACCTTC